The 2 T cell receptor beta chains listed next were all sequenced from one sample in a study of blood T cell repertoires in COVID-19 (dated by TCRdb to the early 2020s). Library method: the immunoSEQ multiplex PCR assay. Not all clones reach the TCRdb copy of this immuneACCESS table, which keeps in-frame sequences only. Checked studies attribute under half of the gap to unresolved V genes and leave the rest unexplained. Here the sample has over 300,000 clones; under 90% occur a single time. Roughly a tenth of the sample comes from the top ten. The sequenced sample consisted of PBMCs or T cells enriched from blood (not recorded which). The receptor set was obtained from a woman aged 18-29 years who had recovered from COVID-19.

In nucleotides, the CDR3 is TGTGCCTGGGAAGCCGGGACAGGTTCCTACGAGCAGTACTTC. Translated: CAWEAGTGSYEQYF. V usage is TRBV30 and J usage is TRBJ2-7, with 8 bases that match TRBD1. The CDR3 length is 14 residues. The ends lost 5 bases at V and 1 base at J; junction bases unmatched: 7. Germline V lookup: CDR1 GTSNPN, CDR2 SVGIG (reference sequence).

Notes on this clone: One end of the junction varies from germline; a read error may be responsible. This chain uses TRBV7-2 with TRBJ2-3; D remains ambiguous. The CDR3 is 13 residues long. Germline V CDR1 and CDR2: SGHTA, FQGNSA. CDR3 in DNA: TGTGCCAGCAGATTAGTAGGCACAGATACGCAGTATTTT. It is translated as CASRLVGTDTQYF.